This TCR beta chain was sequenced in a study of long-term antiretroviral therapy in people with HIV. Across the study: The earliest samples came from an era when ART typically awaited falling CD4 counts. Overall study results and limits: CDR3 length ranges were narrower in HIV repertoires than in controls. Pre-ART clonal expansion yielded clones that dominated the repertoire at all time points.

Version v3.0 of the immunoSEQ assay was performed at survey level. TCRdb keeps only in-frame clones here, not all; method: immunoSEQ multiplex PCR. The sample lists 15,000 to 20,000 clones, 75% to 95% occurring once. The CDR3 has 11 residues. The V end lost 3 bases, the J end lost 8 bases, and 8 bases lay between the germline ends. The germline gives CDR1 SGHDT, CDR2 YYEEEE. Note on this clone: The antigen remains unidentified.

This material consisted of unsorted PBMCs, taken 3 years after starting antiretroviral therapy. The chain joins TRBV5-6 to TRBJ1-2; D gene uncertain. This clonotype originated in a man aged 50 to 59 with HIV. For the CDR3, the DNA is TGTGCCAGCAGCTGGGCCAACGGCTACACCTTC. Amino acid sequence: CASSWANGYTF. Full variable domain (outside the CDR3, taken from reference TRBV5-6 and TRBJ1-2): DAGVTQSPTHLIKTRGQQVTLRCSPKSGHDTVSWYQQALGQGPQFIFQYYEEEERQRGNFPDRFSGHQFPNYSSELNVNALLLGDSALYLCASSWANGYTFGSGTRLTVV.